Shown below are 27 T cell receptor beta chains from a single sample sequenced in a study of blood T cell repertoires in COVID-19. The protocol was immunoSEQ multiplex PCR, while the TCRdb copy is restricted to in-frame clones and leaves out a portion. The sample contains nearly 350,000 clones, 80% to 90% of which appear only once. The sample taken for sequencing was peripheral blood. These receptors were collected from a woman aged 50 to 60 with COVID-19, enrolled during active disease.

The chain carries TRBV7-9 and TRBJ2-1; 8 bases align to TRBD2. Germline V gene lookup returns CDR1 SEHNR and CDR2 FQNEAQ (reference sequence). With V trimmed by 3 bases and J by 6 bases, 7 bases remained unmatched. The CDR3 contains 15 residues. The CDR3 here is CASSFSGTSSNEQFF. The CDR3 bases are TGTGCCAGCAGCTTCTCCGGGACTAGTTCCAATGAGCAGTTCTTC.

The CDR3 reads CASSNPGAGQPQHF. The DNA of the CDR3 is TGTGCCAGCAGTAACCCAGGGGCAGGTCAGCCCCAGCATTTT. This chain uses TRBV6-5 with TRBJ1-5; maybe TRBD1 (6 bases). The CDR3 consists of 14 residues. The V and J ends lost 5 bases and 6 bases respectively, with 14 bases between them. Germline-derived CDR1 and CDR2 are MNHEY and SVGAGI.

V is TRBV12-5 and J is TRBJ1-5; 12 nucleotides align to TRBD1. This CDR3 is built from 15 residues. The J segment lost 6 bases and the V segment lost 6 bases, leaving 6 bases of the junction unmatched. CDR1 and CDR2 (germline): LGHNT, FRNRAP. CDR3 amino acids: CASGYGTGGVQPQHF. DNA of the CDR3: TGTGCTAGTGGCTACGGGACAGGGGGCGTTCAGCCCCAGCATTTT. Full variable domain (outside the CDR3, taken from reference TRBV12-5 and TRBJ1-5): DARVTQTPRHKVTEMGQEVTMRCQPILGHNTVFWYRQTMMQGLELLAYFRNRAPLDDSGMPKDRFSAEMPDATLATLKIQPSEPRDSAVYFCASGYGTGGVQPQHFGDGTRLSIL.

The rearrangement joins TRBV7-9 to TRBJ2-2, with 8 bases that match TRBD2. V gave up 4 bases and J gave up 3 bases; unmatched junction bases: 10. The CDR3 sequence is 17 residues long. In germline, CDR1 is SEHNR, CDR2 FQNEAQ (reference sequence). CDR3 protein: CASSSYTSGFYTGELFF. CDR3 coding DNA: TGTGCCAGCAGCTCCTACACTAGCGGATTTTACACCGGGGAGCTGTTTTTT. Variable domain in full (rest from reference TRBV7-9 and TRBJ2-2): DTGVSQNPRHKITKRGQNVTFRCDPISEHNRLYWYRQTLGQGPEFLTYFQNEAQLEKSRLLSDRFSAERPKGSFSTLEIQRTEQGDSAMYLCASSSYTSGFYTGELFFGEGSRLTVL.

The rearrangement links TRBV6-5 to TRBJ2-1, with TRBD2 identical over 9 bases. CDR1 and CDR2 from the germline V gene are MNHEY and SVGAGI. V shed 6 bases, J shed 3 bases, and the junction held 6 bases outside the gene matches. This CDR3 region has 15 residues. CDR3 loop: CASSHNSGSYNEQFF. The CDR3 bases are TGTGCCAGCAGCCACAATAGCGGGAGCTACAATGAGCAGTTCTTC.

The chain uses TRBV23-1 and TRBJ2-2; D is unclear. TRBV23-1 is assigned to the ORF class and has an uncertain function. With 0 bases removed from V and 9 bases from J, the gap between germline ends came to 20 bases. The CDR3 is 17 residues long. The CDR3 DNA sequence: TGCGCCAGCAGTCAATCGGGCCCGCTCTCCCCTCTTAGGGAGCTGTTTTTT. Translated, it gives CASSQSGPLSPLRELFF.

The chain couples TRBV11-2 to TRBJ2-2; 12 bases are a match to TRBD2. The CDR3 consists of 19 residues. The germline V gene has CDR1 SGHAT and CDR2 FQNNGV. V lost 10 bases and J lost 3; bases outside the gene matches: 18. The CDR3 here is CATAPRTSGDARDTGELFF. The DNA for the CDR3 is TGTGCCACCGCCCCCCGGACTAGCGGGGATGCGCGGGACACCGGGGAGCTGTTTTTT.

The chain employs TRBV5-8 and TRBJ2-7; 7 nucleotides line up with TRBD1. The germline gives CDR1 SGHTS, CDR2 YDEGEE. Unmatched junction bases numbered 2, after V lost 1 base and J lost 1 base. The CDR3 runs to 14 residues. The CDR3 is CASSLKGQSYEQYF. In DNA form, the CDR3 reads TGTGCCAGCAGCTTGAAGGGACAGTCCTACGAGCAGTACTTC. Drawing the rest from reference TRBV5-8 and TRBJ2-7, the complete variable domain is EAGVTQSPTHLIKTRGQQATLRCSPISGHTSVYWYQQALGLGLQFLLWYDEGEERNRGNFPPRFSGRQFPNYSSELNVNALELEDSALYLCASSLKGQSYEQYFGPGTRLTVT.

The V call is TRBV27, the J call TRBJ2-1; 12 bases are shared with TRBD1. In germline, CDR1 is MNHEY, CDR2 SMNVEV (reference sequence). The V gene end was trimmed by 5 bases and the J gene end by 9 bases; junction bases not matched to a gene: 11. This CDR3 is built from 16 residues. CDR3 coding DNA: TGTGCCAGCAGTCCCCCGGGACAGGGGGCTTGGGGTGAGCAGTTCTTC. Protein product: CASSPPGQGAWGEQFF.

The rearrangement joins TRBV4-3 to TRBJ2-2, with 9 bases matching TRBD2. J gave up 3 bases and V 2 bases, and 7 bases lay outside the gene matches. The CDR3 is 17 amino acids. Looked up from germline, CDR1 is LGHNA and CDR2 is YSLEER. The CDR3 sequence: CASSQLGLAIYTGELFF. The CDR3 DNA sequence: TGCGCCAGCAGCCAACTGGGACTAGCAATCTACACCGGGGAGCTGTTTTTT.

CDR3 sequence (DNA): TGCGCCAGCAGCTCAATAGCGGGAGGCGGAAGGGAGCAGTACTTC. Protein product: CASSSIAGGGREQYF. This sequence joins TRBV5-1 and TRBJ2-7; 10 bases line up with TRBD2. J gave up 7 bases and V 3 bases, and 10 bases lay outside the gene matches. CDR1 and CDR2 from the germline V gene are SGHRS and YFSETQ. The CDR3 runs 15 residues.

This chain uses TRBV5-1 with TRBJ1-6, with 10 bases identical to TRBD1. V lost 0 bases to trimming and J lost 1 base; unmatched junction nucleotides: 4. The germline V gene has CDR1 SGHRS and CDR2 YFSETQ. This CDR3 comprises 18 residues. CDR3 protein: CASSLEGTGVSYNSPLHF. The CDR3 nucleotides read TGCGCCAGCAGCTTGGAGGGGACAGGGGTATCCTATAATTCACCCCTCCACTTT.

The V and J genes are TRBV29-1 and TRBJ2-4, with D uncertain. The CDR3 covers 10 residues. The germline gives CDR1 SQVTM, CDR2 ANQGSEA. Trimming pared 6 bases from V and 5 bases from J, leaving 5 bases between. CDR3 protein: CSVAENIQYF. The CDR3 nucleotides are TGCAGCGTAGCTGAAAACATTCAGTACTTC.

The chain has TRBV3-1 (or the pseudogene TRBV3-2) and TRBJ2-7; no clear D. CDR1 LGHDT and CDR2 YNNKEL come from the germline V gene (reference sequence). V dropped 6 bases and J dropped 0 bases, with 12 bases sitting between them. The CDR3 is 14 residues long. The CDR3 sequence is CASSYEPSSYEQYF. The CDR3 DNA is TGTGCCAGCAGTTATGAGCCGAGCTCCTACGAGCAGTACTTC.

The DNA for the CDR3 is TGTGCCTGGAGGGCCCAGGGTAGGGTGGCTGAAGCTTTCTTT. Translating gives CAWRAQGRVAEAFF. The chain links TRBV30 to TRBJ1-1, with D maybe TRBD1 (5 bases). The V and J ends lost 3 bases and 6 bases respectively, with 17 bases between them. From germline, CDR1 is GTSNPN and CDR2 SVGIG (reference sequence). This CDR3 spans 14 amino acids.

V gene TRBV5-5 combines with J gene TRBJ2-3; 9 nucleotides line up with TRBD1. J gave up 4 bases and V 5 bases, and 5 bases lay outside the gene matches. Germline V gives CDR1 SGHKS, CDR2 YYEKEE (reference sequence). This CDR3 contains 14 residues. The CDR3 loop is CASSWGQGPDTQYF. CDR3 nucleotides: TGTGCCAGCAGTTGGGGACAGGGCCCAGATACGCAGTATTTT.

The V gene is TRBV6-5, the J gene TRBJ2-3; 14 positions agree with TRBD2. There are 15 residues in the CDR3. The V and J ends lost 7 bases and 4 bases, in that order; junction bases with no gene match: 4. Germline values: CDR1 MNHEY, CDR2 SVGAGI. CDR3 in DNA: TGTGCCAGCACCGCGGGACTAGCGGGAGCAGATACGCAGTATTTT. This sequence encodes CASTAGLAGADTQYF.

This CDR3 is CASRRPGTENSPLHF. CDR3 coding DNA: TGCGCCAGCAGACGTCCCGGGACTGAAAATTCACCCCTCCACTTT. The V gene is TRBV10-2, the J gene TRBJ1-6; maybe TRBD1 (5 bases). Deletions cut 6 bases from V and 7 bases from J, with 16 bases between. Germline values: CDR1 WSHSY, CDR2 SAAADI. This CDR3 contains 15 residues.

The J gene is TRBJ1-2, the V gene TRBV20-1, with D hard to call. Germline values: CDR1 DFQATT, CDR2 SNEGSKA (reference sequence). This CDR3 has 11 amino acids. V lost 6 bases and J lost 7, with 12 bases in between. The chain's CDR3 is CSAAASSGYTF. The CDR3 bases are TGCAGTGCCGCGGCGTCTTCTGGCTACACCTTC.

The J gene is TRBJ2-5, the V gene TRBV15, with D hard to call. CDR3 length: 15 residues. Trimming left V 3 bases short and J 0 bases short, with 11 bases between. In germline, CDR1 is LNHNV, CDR2 YYDKDF (reference sequence). In DNA form, the CDR3 reads TGTGCCACCAGCAGGGCAGTGTGGTACCAAGAGACCCAGTACTTC. It encodes CATSRAVWYQETQYF.

This chain uses TRBV6-1 with TRBJ2-4; the match to TRBD2 covers 10 bases. This CDR3 contains 17 residues. The germline V gene encodes CDR1 MNHNS and CDR2 SASEGT. Trimming removed 2 bases from V and 3 bases from J; junction bases left unmatched: 7. CDR3 sequence: CASSEWLAGVDKNIQYF. The CDR3 coding sequence is TGTGCCAGCAGTGAATGGCTAGCGGGAGTGGACAAAAACATTCAGTACTTC.

The chain combines TRBV7-8 with TRBJ1-1, with 7 bases fitting TRBD1. The germline gives CDR1 SGHVS, CDR2 FQNEAQ. There are 14 residues in the CDR3. V shed 5 bases, J shed 3 bases, and the junction held 6 bases outside the gene matches. CDR3 protein: CASSVRDSHTEAFF. The CDR3, as DNA: TGTGCCAGCAGCGTCCGGGACAGCCACACTGAAGCTTTCTTT.

V gene TRBV19 combines with J gene TRBJ1-2, with D possibly TRBD1 on 6 matching bases. CDR1 LNHDA and CDR2 SQIVND come from the germline V gene (reference sequence). Trimming removed 3 bases at V and 3 bases at J, with 11 bases between. The CDR3 sequence is 14 residues long. CDR3 in DNA: TGTGCCAGTAGTATGGGGGCAGCGTACTATGGCTACACCTTC. It codes for CASSMGAAYYGYTF.

The gene calls are TRBV2 and TRBJ1-1, with D maybe TRBD1 (6 bases). The CDR3 is made up of 14 amino acids. With 2 bases removed from V and 1 base from J, the gap between germline ends came to 8 bases. CDR1 is SNHLY and CDR2 is FYNNEI in the germline V gene. Here the CDR3 reads CASSERGGNTEAFF. The CDR3 DNA follows: TGTGCCAGCAGTGAACGAGGGGGGAACACTGAAGCTTTCTTT.

This chain connects TRBV5-8 to TRBJ2-1; tentatively, D is TRBD2 (7 bases). In germline, CDR1 is SGHTS, CDR2 YDEGEE. The CDR3 extends over 16 amino acids. The V end was cut by 0 bases, the J end by 3 bases, with 13 bases between. The CDR3 DNA follows: TGTGCCAGCAGCTTGGAAGGGGGGGTGTTCTACAATGAGCAGTTCTTC. Amino acid sequence: CASSLEGGVFYNEQFF.

This chain links TRBV6-2 or TRBV6-3 with TRBJ2-3; TRBD2 is a possible D gene (6 bases). V lost 10 bases and J lost 6, with 17 bases in between. Germline lookup yields CDR1 MNHEY and CDR2 SVGEGT. The CDR3 loop spans 13 amino acids. The CDR3 nucleotides are TGTGCCATCAGCCGCCTCCGGGGGGATACGCAGTATTTT. It yields the protein CAISRLRGDTQYF.

This clone was seen more than once but under ten times. The chain links TRBV19 to TRBJ2-3, with 7 bases identical to TRBD2. This CDR3 has 15 residues. With V trimmed by 1 base and J by 2 bases, 3 bases remained unmatched. The germline V gene has CDR1 LNHDA and CDR2 SQIVND (reference sequence). The CDR3: CASSIGGRDTDTQYF. The CDR3 region has the DNA TGTGCCAGTAGTATAGGAGGGAGGGACACAGATACGCAGTATTTT.